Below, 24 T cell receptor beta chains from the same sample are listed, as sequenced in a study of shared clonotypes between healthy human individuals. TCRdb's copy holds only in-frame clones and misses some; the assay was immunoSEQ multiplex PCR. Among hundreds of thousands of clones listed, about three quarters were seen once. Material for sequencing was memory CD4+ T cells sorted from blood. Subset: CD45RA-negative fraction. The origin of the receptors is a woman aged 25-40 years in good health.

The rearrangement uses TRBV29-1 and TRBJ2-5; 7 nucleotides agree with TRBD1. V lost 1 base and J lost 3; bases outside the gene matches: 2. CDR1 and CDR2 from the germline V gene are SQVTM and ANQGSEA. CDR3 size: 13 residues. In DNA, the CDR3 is TGCAGCGTTGAAGCAGACAGGGAAGAGACCCAGTACTTC. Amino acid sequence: CSVEADREETQYF.

CDR3 bases: TGTGCCAGCAGCTTACTAGCCGGGAGGGGCACTGAAGCTTTCTTT. This translates into CASSLLAGRGTEAFF. This sequence joins TRBV7-2 and TRBJ1-1, with D perhaps TRBD1 (5 bases). The CDR3 is made up of 15 amino acids. Germline loops: CDR1 SGHTA, CDR2 FQGNSA. Trimming stripped 2 bases from V and 4 bases from J, with 14 bases between.

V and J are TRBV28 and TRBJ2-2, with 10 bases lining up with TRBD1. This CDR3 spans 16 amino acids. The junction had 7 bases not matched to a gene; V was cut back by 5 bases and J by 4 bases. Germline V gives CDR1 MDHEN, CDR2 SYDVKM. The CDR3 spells CASSQGQGVATGELFF. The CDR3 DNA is TGTGCCAGCAGTCAAGGACAGGGGGTGGCCACCGGGGAGCTGTTTTTT.

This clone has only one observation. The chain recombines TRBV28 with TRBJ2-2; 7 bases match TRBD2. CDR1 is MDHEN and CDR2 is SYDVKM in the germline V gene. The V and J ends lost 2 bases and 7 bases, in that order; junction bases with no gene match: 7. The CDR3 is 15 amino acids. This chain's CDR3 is CASSLAAGDRGELFF. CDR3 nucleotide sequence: TGTGCCAGCAGTTTAGCGGCGGGAGACCGCGGGGAGCTGTTTTTT.

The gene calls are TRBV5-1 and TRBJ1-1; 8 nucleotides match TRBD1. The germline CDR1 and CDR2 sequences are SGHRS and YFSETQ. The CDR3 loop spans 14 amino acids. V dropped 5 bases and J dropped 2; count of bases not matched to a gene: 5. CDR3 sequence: CASSRTGINTEAFF. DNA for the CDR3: TGCGCCAGCAGTAGGACAGGGATTAACACTGAAGCTTTCTTT. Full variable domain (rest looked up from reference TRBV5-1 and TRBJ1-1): KAGVTQTPRYLIKTRGQQVTLSCSPISGHRSVSWYQQTPGQGLQFLFEYFSETQRNKGNFPGRFSGRQFSNSRSEMNVSTLELGDSALYLCASSRTGINTEAFFGQGTRLTVV.

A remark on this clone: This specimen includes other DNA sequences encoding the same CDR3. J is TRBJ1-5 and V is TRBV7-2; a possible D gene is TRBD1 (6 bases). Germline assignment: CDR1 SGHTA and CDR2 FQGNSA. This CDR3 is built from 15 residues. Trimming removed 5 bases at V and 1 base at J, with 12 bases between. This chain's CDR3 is CASSPDSLSNQPQHF. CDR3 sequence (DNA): TGTGCCAGCAGCCCGGACAGCTTAAGCAATCAGCCCCAGCATTTT.

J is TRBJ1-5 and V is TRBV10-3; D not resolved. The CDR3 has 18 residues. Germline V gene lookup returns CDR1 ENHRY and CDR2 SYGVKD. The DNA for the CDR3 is TGTGTCCCCCACCGGGTCTCTTTTGTGGGTTATAGCAATCAGCCCCAGCATTTT. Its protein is CVPHRVSFVGYSNQPQHF.

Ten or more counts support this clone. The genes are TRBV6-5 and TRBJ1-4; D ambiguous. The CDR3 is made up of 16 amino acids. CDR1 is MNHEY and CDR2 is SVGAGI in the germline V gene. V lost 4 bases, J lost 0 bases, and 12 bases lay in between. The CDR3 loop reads CASSSLGGATNEKLFF. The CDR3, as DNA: TGTGCCAGCAGTTCCCTGGGAGGTGCAACTAATGAAAAACTGTTTTTT.

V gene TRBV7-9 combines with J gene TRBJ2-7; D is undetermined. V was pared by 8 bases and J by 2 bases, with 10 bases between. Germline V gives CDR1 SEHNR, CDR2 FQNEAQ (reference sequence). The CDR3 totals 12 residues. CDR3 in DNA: TGTGCCAGCTCCGGGCCCCCCTACGAGCAGTACTTC. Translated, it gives CASSGPPYEQYF.

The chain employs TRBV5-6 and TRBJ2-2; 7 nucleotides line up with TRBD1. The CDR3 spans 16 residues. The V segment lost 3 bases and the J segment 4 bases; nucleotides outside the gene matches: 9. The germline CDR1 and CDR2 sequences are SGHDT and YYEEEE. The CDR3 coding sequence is TGTGCCAGCAGCTGGGCCGGGACAGCAAGCACCGGGGAGCTGTTTTTT. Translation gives CASSWAGTASTGELFF.

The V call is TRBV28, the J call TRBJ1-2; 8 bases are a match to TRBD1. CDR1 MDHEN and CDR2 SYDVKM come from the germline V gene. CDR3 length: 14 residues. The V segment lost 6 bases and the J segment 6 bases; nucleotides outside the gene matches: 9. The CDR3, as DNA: TGTGCCAGCAGCACCCCAGGGGGCTTGGATGGCTACACCTTC. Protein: CASSTPGGLDGYTF.

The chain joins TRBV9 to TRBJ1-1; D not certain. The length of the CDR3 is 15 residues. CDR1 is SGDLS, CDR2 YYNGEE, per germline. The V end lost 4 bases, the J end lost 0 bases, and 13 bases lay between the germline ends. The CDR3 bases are TGTGCCAGCAGCTCTCAGACCCGCTTGAACACTGAAGCTTTCTTT. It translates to CASSSQTRLNTEAFF.

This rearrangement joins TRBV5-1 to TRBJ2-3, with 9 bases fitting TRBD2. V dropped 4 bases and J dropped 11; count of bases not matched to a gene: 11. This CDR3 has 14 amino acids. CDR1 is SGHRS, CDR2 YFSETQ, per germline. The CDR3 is CASSDSSGSGRQYF. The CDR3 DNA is TGCGCCAGCAGCGATAGTAGCGGGAGTGGGAGGCAGTATTTT.

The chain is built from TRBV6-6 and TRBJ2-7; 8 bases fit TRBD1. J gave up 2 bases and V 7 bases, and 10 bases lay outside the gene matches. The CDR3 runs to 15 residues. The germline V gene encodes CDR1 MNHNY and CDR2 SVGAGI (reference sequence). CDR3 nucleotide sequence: TGTGCCAGCACCTCCGGACAGGGTGCGACCTACGAGCAGTACTTC. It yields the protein CASTSGQGATYEQYF.

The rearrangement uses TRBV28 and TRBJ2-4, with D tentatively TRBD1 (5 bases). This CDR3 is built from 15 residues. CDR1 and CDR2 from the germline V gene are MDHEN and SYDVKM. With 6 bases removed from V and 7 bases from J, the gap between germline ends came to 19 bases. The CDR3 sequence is CASSPKRQGGNIQYF. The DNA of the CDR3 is TGTGCCAGCAGCCCTAAACGCCAGGGTGGTAACATTCAGTACTTC.

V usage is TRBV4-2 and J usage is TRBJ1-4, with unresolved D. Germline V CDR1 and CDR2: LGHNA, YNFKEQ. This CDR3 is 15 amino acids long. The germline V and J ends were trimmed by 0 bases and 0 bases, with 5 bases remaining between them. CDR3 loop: CASSQDPATNEKLFF. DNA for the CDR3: TGTGCCAGCAGCCAAGACCCGGCAACTAATGAAAAACTGTTTTTT.

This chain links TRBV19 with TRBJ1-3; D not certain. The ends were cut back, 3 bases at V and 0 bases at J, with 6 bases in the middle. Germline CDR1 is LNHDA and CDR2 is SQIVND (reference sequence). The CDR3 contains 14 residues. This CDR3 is CASSIPGSGNTIYF. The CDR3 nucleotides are TGTGCCAGTAGTATTCCAGGCTCTGGAAACACCATATATTTT.

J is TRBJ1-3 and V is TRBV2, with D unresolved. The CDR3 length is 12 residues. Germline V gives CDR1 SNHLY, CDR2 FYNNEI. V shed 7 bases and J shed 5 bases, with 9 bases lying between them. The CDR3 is CASNWDRNTIYF. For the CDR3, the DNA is TGTGCCAGCAACTGGGATAGAAACACCATATATTTT.

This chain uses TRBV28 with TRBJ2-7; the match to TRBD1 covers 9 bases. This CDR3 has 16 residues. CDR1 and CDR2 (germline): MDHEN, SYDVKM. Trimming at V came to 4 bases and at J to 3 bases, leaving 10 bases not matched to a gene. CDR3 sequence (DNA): TGTGCCAGCAGTTCTCTACCGGGACAGGGTGTCTACGAGCAGTACTTC. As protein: CASSSLPGQGVYEQYF.

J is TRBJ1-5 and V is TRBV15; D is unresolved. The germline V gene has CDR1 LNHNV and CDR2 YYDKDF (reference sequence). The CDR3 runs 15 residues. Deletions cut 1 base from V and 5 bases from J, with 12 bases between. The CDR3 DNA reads TGTGCCACCAGCAGAGGGGGAGTTGGGGATCAGCCCCAGCATTTT. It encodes CATSRGGVGDQPQHF.

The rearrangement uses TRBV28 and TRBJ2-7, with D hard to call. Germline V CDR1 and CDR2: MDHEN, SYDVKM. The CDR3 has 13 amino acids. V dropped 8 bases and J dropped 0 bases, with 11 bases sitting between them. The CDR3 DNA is TGTGCCAGCCGGGCAGCTAGCTCCTACGAGCAGTACTTC. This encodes CASRAASSYEQYF.

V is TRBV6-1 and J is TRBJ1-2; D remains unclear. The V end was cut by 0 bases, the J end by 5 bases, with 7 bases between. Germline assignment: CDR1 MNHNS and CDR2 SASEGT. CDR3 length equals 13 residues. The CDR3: CASSEAGFYGYTF. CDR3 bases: TGTGCCAGCAGTGAAGCGGGGTTTTATGGCTACACCTTC.

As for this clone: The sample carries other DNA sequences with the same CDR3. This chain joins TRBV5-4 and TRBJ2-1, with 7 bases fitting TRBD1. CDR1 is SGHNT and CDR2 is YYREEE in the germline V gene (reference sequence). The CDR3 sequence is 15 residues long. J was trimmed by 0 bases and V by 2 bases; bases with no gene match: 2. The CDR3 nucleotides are TGTGCCAGCAGCTTCGACAGGGTCTCCTACAATGAGCAGTTCTTC. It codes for CASSFDRVSYNEQFF.

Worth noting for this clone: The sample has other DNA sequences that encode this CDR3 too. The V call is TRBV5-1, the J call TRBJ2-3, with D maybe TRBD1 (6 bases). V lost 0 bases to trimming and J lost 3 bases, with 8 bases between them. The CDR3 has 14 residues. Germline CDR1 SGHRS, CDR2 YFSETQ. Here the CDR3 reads CASSLAQGTDTQYF. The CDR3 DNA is TGCGCCAGCAGCTTGGCCCAGGGGACAGATACGCAGTATTTT.